Following are 21 T cell receptor beta chains from one sample sequenced in a study of T cell responses to AZD1222 COVID-19 vaccine. Sequenced by immunoSEQ multiplex PCR; TCRdb stores in-frame clones only, minus some. The data hold around 130,000 clones, with over 90% observed a single time. The sample in question was peripheral blood, obtained on day 0 of AZD1222 vaccination. These receptors were obtained from an adult in good health.

V gene TRBV11-3 combines with J gene TRBJ1-5, with a tentative D call TRBD1 (5 bases). The CDR3 is 16 residues long. V dropped 1 base and J dropped 2 bases, with 12 bases sitting between them. Germline lookup yields CDR1 SGHNT and CDR2 YENEEA. DNA for the CDR3: TGTGCCAGCAGCTTAGCCCCCACGGGGGGCAATCAGCCCCAGCATTTT. Its translation: CASSLAPTGGNQPQHF.

The genes are TRBV9 and TRBJ1-2; D gene uncertain. The CDR3 is 11 residues long. Germline values: CDR1 SGDLS, CDR2 YYNGEE. V was shortened by 0 bases and J by 8 bases, with 5 bases between the two germline ends. CDR3 nucleotides: TGTGCCAGCAGCGTAGGGAGGGGCTACACCTTC. It yields the protein CASSVGRGYTF.

V gene TRBV5-1 combines with J gene TRBJ1-5, with D hard to call. This CDR3 is 13 amino acids long. V was clipped by 4 bases and J by 9 bases, with 14 bases between them. CDR1 is SGHRS, CDR2 YFSETQ, per germline. Written as DNA, the CDR3 is TGCGCCAGCAGCCTTGGATCGGCGACGCCCCAGCATTTT. It encodes CASSLGSATPQHF. Drawing the rest from reference TRBV5-1 and TRBJ1-5, the complete variable domain is KAGVTQTPRYLIKTRGQQVTLSCSPISGHRSVSWYQQTPGQGLQFLFEYFSETQRNKGNFPGRFSGRQFSNSRSEMNVSTLELGDSALYLCASSLGSATPQHFGDGTRLSIL.

About this clone itself: Other DNA sequences of this sample code for an identical CDR3. The CDR3 loop reads CASSLVGYEQYF. DNA of the CDR3: TGCGCCAGCAGCTTGGTCGGGTACGAGCAGTACTTC. This chain connects TRBV5-1 to TRBJ2-7, with unresolved D. V lost 0 bases to trimming and J lost 4 bases, with 5 bases between them. In germline, CDR1 is SGHRS, CDR2 YFSETQ. There are 12 residues in the CDR3.

The chain couples TRBV5-8 to TRBJ2-5, with 15 positions matching TRBD2. Losses at the gene ends were 2 bases for V and 5 bases for J; bases not matched to a gene: 13. Germline lookup yields CDR1 SGHTS and CDR2 YDEGEE. This CDR3 is 19 amino acids long. The CDR3 DNA follows: TGTGCCAGCAGCTTCTTAACCGGGACTAGCGGGAGGATAGGGGAGACCCAGTACTTC. Residues: CASSFLTGTSGRIGETQYF.

The chain employs TRBV6-4 and TRBJ2-1; the match to TRBD1 covers 12 bases. The CDR3 has 16 residues. Germline V gives CDR1 MRHNA, CDR2 SNTAGT. Trimming removed 0 bases from V and 7 bases from J; junction bases left unmatched: 4. The CDR3 loop is CASSDSPGQGANEQFF. DNA of the CDR3: TGTGCCAGCAGTGACTCGCCGGGACAGGGGGCAAATGAGCAGTTCTTC.

The V call is TRBV3-1 (or the pseudogene TRBV3-2), the J call TRBJ2-5; no clear D gene. CDR3 size: 13 residues. V lost 2 bases, J lost 1 base, and 5 bases lay in between. CDR1 is LGHDT and CDR2 is YNNKEL in the germline V gene (reference sequence). CDR3 loop: CASSQPFQETQYF. CDR3 nucleotide sequence: TGTGCCAGCAGCCAACCGTTCCAAGAGACCCAGTACTTC.

The rearrangement uses TRBV2 and TRBJ2-1; D is possibly TRBD2 (5 bases). Germline CDR1 is SNHLY and CDR2 is FYNNEI. The CDR3 has 15 amino acids. Trimming took 5 bases from V and 0 from J, leaving 11 bases between them. The CDR3 DNA follows: TGTGCCAGCAGTTCCGGGATCAGCTCCTACAATGAGCAGTTCTTC. Translating gives CASSSGISSYNEQFF. The variable domain in full, completed from reference TRBV2 and TRBJ2-1, reads EPEVTQTPSHQVTQMGQEVILRCVPISNHLYFYWYRQILGQKVEFLVSFYNNEISEKSEIFDDQFSVERPDGSNFTLKIRSTKLEDSAMYFCASSSGISSYNEQFFGPGTRLTVL.

The chain joins TRBV12-5 to TRBJ1-2, with D perhaps matching TRBD1 (5 bases). V was cut by 5 bases and J by 0 bases, with 13 bases left in between. This CDR3 is 15 amino acids long. Germline V gene data show CDR1 as LGHNT and CDR2 as FRNRAP. CDR3 DNA sequence: TGTGCTAGTGGTAAACCAGGGCGAGCTAACTATGGCTACACCTTC. It encodes CASGKPGRANYGYTF.

V usage is TRBV19 and J usage is TRBJ2-7; 7 positions agree with TRBD1. CDR3 length: 12 amino acids. Germline values: CDR1 LNHDA, CDR2 SQIVND (reference sequence). The V segment lost 5 bases and the J segment 5 bases; nucleotides outside the gene matches: 3. The CDR3 coding sequence is TGTGCCAGTAGTCCACAGGGGAACGAGCAGTACTTC. Translating it yields CASSPQGNEQYF.

This clone has a handful of counts. V gene TRBV7-8 combines with J gene TRBJ2-1; TRBD1 matches at 7 bases. The CDR3 is made up of 16 amino acids. Looked up from germline, CDR1 is SGHVS and CDR2 is FQNEAQ. The V segment lost 5 bases and the J segment 0 bases; nucleotides outside the gene matches: 7. The CDR3 nucleotides read TGTGCCAGCAGCCGAGAGGGACAGAGCTCCTACAATGAGCAGTTCTTC. Its translation is CASSREGQSSYNEQFF.

The chain uses TRBV29-1 and TRBJ2-5; 7 bases are a match to TRBD1. This CDR3 is built from 12 residues. After removal of 4 bases from V and 3 bases from J, the junction contained 2 bases not matched to a gene. CDR1 is SQVTM, CDR2 ANQGSEA, per germline. As DNA, the CDR3 is TGCAGCGTTGCGGGGACAGAAGAGACCCAGTACTTC. As protein: CSVAGTEETQYF.

This chain joins TRBV19 and TRBJ2-3; no reliable D call. This CDR3 comprises 17 residues. With 3 bases removed from V and 0 bases from J, the gap between germline ends came to 16 bases. Germline CDR1 reads LNHDA; CDR2 reads SQIVND (reference sequence). CDR3 DNA: TGTGCCAGTAGTATCTGGGCAGAGGTTACTAGCACAGATACGCAGTATTTT. This sequence encodes CASSIWAEVTSTDTQYF.

The V and J genes are TRBV18 and TRBJ2-7; 7 bases map to TRBD1. V lost 5 bases, J lost 0 bases, and 7 bases stayed unmatched. This CDR3 is built from 15 residues. The germline V gene has CDR1 KGHSH and CDR2 LQKENI. CDR3 bases: TGTGCCAGCTCATCGAGGACAGGAAGCTCCTACGAGCAGTACTTC. As protein: CASSSRTGSSYEQYF.

CDR3 in DNA: TGTGCCCCCGGGGAGACCCAGTACTTC. This encodes CAPGETQYF. The V call is TRBV5-5, the J call TRBJ2-5; D uncertain. The CDR3 totals 9 residues. Germline loops: CDR1 SGHKS, CDR2 YYEKEE (reference sequence). Trimming took off 10 bases at V and 5 bases at J, with 6 bases between the two ends.

The chain carries TRBV7-9 and TRBJ1-1; TRBD1 agrees at 8 bases. J gave up 5 bases and V 5 bases, and 10 bases lay outside the gene matches. The germline gives CDR1 SEHNR, CDR2 FQNEAQ (reference sequence). CDR3 length equals 15 residues. CDR3: CASSLLGQVVTEAFF. In DNA, the CDR3 is TGTGCCAGCAGCCTACTGGGACAGGTGGTTACTGAAGCTTTCTTT.

J is TRBJ2-7 and V is TRBV7-2; the D gene could be TRBD1 or TRBD2 (5 bases each). The CDR3 totals 15 residues. V was trimmed by 3 bases and J by 0 bases, leaving 12 bases between them. CDR1 is SGHTA and CDR2 is FQGNSA in the germline V gene. The CDR3 coding sequence is TGTGCCAGCAGCTTTCGGGGCGTGAGCTCCTACGAGCAGTACTTC. Residues: CASSFRGVSSYEQYF.

The chain uses TRBV4-3 and TRBJ2-1, with 8 bases lining up with TRBD1. With 3 bases clipped from V and 7 bases from J, the junction kept 17 bases outside the gene matches. From germline, CDR1 is LGHNA and CDR2 YSLEER. CDR3 length equals 18 residues. CDR3 residues: CASSHPPSGPGGVNEQFF. As DNA, the CDR3 is TGCGCCAGCAGCCACCCCCCGAGTGGTCCAGGGGGCGTGAATGAGCAGTTCTTC.

The J gene is TRBJ2-1, the V gene TRBV10-3, with 7 bases aligning to TRBD2. Germline V gene sequence: CDR1 ENHRY, CDR2 SYGVKD. The V gene end was trimmed by 11 bases and the J gene end by 9 bases; junction bases not matched to a gene: 10. The CDR3 is made up of 12 amino acids. The chain's CDR3 is CASESGTTEQFF. Here the CDR3 DNA reads TGTGCCTCGGAATCGGGGACTACTGAGCAGTTCTTC.

The gene calls are TRBV19 and TRBJ1-5, with 8 bases matching TRBD1. This CDR3 contains 17 residues. Germline V gene data show CDR1 as LNHDA and CDR2 as SQIVND (reference sequence). V was pared by 6 bases and J by 4 bases, with 14 bases of the junction left unmatched. CDR3 amino acids: CASRGGALGTGNQPQHF. The DNA for the CDR3 is TGTGCCAGTAGGGGGGGGGCACTCGGGACAGGAAATCAGCCCCAGCATTTT. Full variable domain (missing parts from reference TRBV19 and TRBJ1-5): DGGITQSPKYLFRKEGQNVTLSCEQNLNHDAMYWYRQDPGQGLRLIYYSQIVNDFQKGDIAEGYSVSREKKESFPLTVTSAQKNPTAFYLCASRGGALGTGNQPQHFGDGTRLSIL.

This chain joins TRBV27 and TRBJ1-1; 8 positions agree with TRBD1. V was pared by 6 bases and J by 1 base, with 4 bases of the junction left unmatched. The CDR3 is 14 residues long. CDR1 and CDR2 from the germline V gene are MNHEY and SMNVEV (reference sequence). The CDR3 region has the DNA TGTGCCAGCAGCCAGGGGGCTCGGAACACTGAAGCTTTCTTT. This encodes CASSQGARNTEAFF.